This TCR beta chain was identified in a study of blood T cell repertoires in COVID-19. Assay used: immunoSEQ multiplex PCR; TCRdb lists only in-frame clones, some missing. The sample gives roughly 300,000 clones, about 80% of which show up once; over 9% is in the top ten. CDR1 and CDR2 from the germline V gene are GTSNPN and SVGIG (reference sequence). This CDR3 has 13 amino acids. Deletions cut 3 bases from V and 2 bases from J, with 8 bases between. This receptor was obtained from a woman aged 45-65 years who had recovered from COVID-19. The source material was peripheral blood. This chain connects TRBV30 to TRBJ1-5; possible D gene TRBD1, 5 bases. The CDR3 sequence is CAWSKQGNQPQHF. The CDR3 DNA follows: TGTGCCTGGAGCAAACAGGGCAATCAGCCCCAGCATTTT.